This T cell receptor beta chain was observed in a study of control samples from healthy donors and cancer patients. TCRdb's table, derived via immunoSEQ multiplex PCR, lists solely in-frame clones and lacks some. The data hold 150,000 to 200,000 clones, with 91% observed a single time. The trim removed 3 bases at V and 6 bases at J, leaving 4 bases unmatched. Germline lookup yields CDR1 KGHDR and CDR2 SFDVKD. The length of the CDR3 is 15 residues. The sample was blood. The sequence was obtained from a woman aged 30 to 39 in good health. The chain links TRBV24-1 to TRBJ2-1; 10 positions match TRBD2. Written as DNA, the CDR3 is TGTGCCACCAGTGATAGCGGGAGGGCAGGCAATGAGCAGTTCTTC. It codes for CATSDSGRAGNEQFF.